Listed below are T cell receptor beta chains from one sample, sequenced in a study of technical replicates of blood from a few donors. TCRdb keeps only in-frame clones here, not all; method: immunoSEQ multiplex PCR. The sample comprises around 83,000 clones, 94% of which are singletons, and 0.2% to 0.3% rests with the top ten. Sequencing was carried out using T cells isolated from PBMCs. These receptors originate from a human donor in good health. CDR3s include the opening cysteine and the closing phenylalanine or tryptophan. The D gene is left open where the match is weak. Rows give clone size only sometimes, using once, few, many, or a class for an expanded clone.

v_gene: TRBV7-3; abundance: -; j_gene: TRBJ2-1; d_gene: TRBD2; CDR3nt: TGTGCCAGCAGCTTATCCGGGACTAGCTATGCTGAGCAGTTCTTC; CDR3aa: CASSLSGTSYAEQFF
v_gene: TRBV15; abundance: -; j_gene: TRBJ2-7; d_gene: TRBD1; CDR3nt: TGTGCCACCAGCAGGGGGGACAGGGGCTACGAGCAGTACTTC; CDR3aa: CATSRGDRGYEQYF
v_gene: TRBV14; abundance: -; j_gene: TRBJ2-7; d_gene: -; CDR3nt: TGTGCCAGCAGCCAGAGGGGGGGAATCCACGAGCAGTACTTC; CDR3aa: CASSQRGGIHEQYF
v_gene: TRBV30; abundance: -; j_gene: TRBJ1-2; d_gene: -; CDR3nt: TGTGCCTGGGTACCGGGGGGAATGGGTCTAGCTTATGGCTACACCTTC; CDR3aa: CAWVPGGMGLAYGYTF
v_gene: TRBV5-1; abundance: -; j_gene: TRBJ2-1; d_gene: -; CDR3nt: TGCGCCATCAGGACAGAAAACAATGAGCAGTTCTTC; CDR3aa: CAIRTENNEQFF
v_gene: TRBV6-6; abundance: once; j_gene: TRBJ1-5; d_gene: -; CDR3nt: TGTGCCAGCACCACGGCCGGGGGTAGTCAGCCCCAGCATTTT; CDR3aa: CASTTAGGSQPQHF
v_gene: TRBV2; abundance: -; j_gene: TRBJ2-1; d_gene: TRBD2; CDR3nt: TGTGCCTCCCGACCGGGACTAGCGGGAGTTGAGCAGTTCTTC; CDR3aa: CASRPGLAGVEQFF
v_gene: TRBV27; abundance: -; j_gene: TRBJ1-1; d_gene: TRBD1; CDR3nt: TGTGCCAGCAGTTTATGGCCTCGACAGGGGGCGACGAACACTGAAGCTTTCTTT; CDR3aa: CASSLWPRQGATNTEAFF
v_gene: TRBV19; abundance: -; j_gene: TRBJ1-5; d_gene: -; CDR3nt: TGTGCCAGTAGTACTAGGGGATGGGCGAATCAGCCCCAGCATTTT; CDR3aa: CASSTRGWANQPQHF
v_gene: TRBV2; abundance: -; j_gene: TRBJ1-2; d_gene: -; CDR3nt: TGTGCCAGGGGGGGGCAGGAACTCTATGCAGGCTACACCTTC; CDR3aa: CARGGQELYAGYTF
v_gene: TRBV19; abundance: -; j_gene: TRBJ1-6; d_gene: TRBD1; CDR3nt: TGTGCCAGTAGTATAGCCCAGGACAGGGAACCCTATAATTCACCCCTCCACTTT; CDR3aa: CASSIAQDREPYNSPLHF
v_gene: TRBV27; abundance: -; j_gene: TRBJ2-2; d_gene: -; CDR3nt: TGTGCCAGCAGTTTCCTCAGGGCGACCGGGGAGCTGTTTTTT; CDR3aa: CASSFLRATGELFF
v_gene: TRBV2; abundance: -; j_gene: TRBJ2-3; d_gene: -; CDR3nt: TGTGCCAGCGGCGATACGCAGTATTTT; CDR3aa: CASGDTQYF
v_gene: TRBV7-9; abundance: -; j_gene: TRBJ1-2; d_gene: -; CDR3nt: TGTGCCAGCAGCTCAGATTTTTGGCCGGGCTACACCTTC; CDR3aa: CASSSDFWPGYTF
v_gene: TRBV6-5; abundance: -; j_gene: TRBJ1-6; d_gene: -; CDR3nt: TGTGCCAGCAGTTTACAGGCGTCCAATTCACCCCTCCACTTT; CDR3aa: CASSLQASNSPLHF
v_gene: TRBV7-9; abundance: -; j_gene: TRBJ1-1; d_gene: TRBD1; CDR3nt: TGTGCCAGCAGCTCACAGGGGTTGAACACTGAAGCTTTCTTT; CDR3aa: CASSSQGLNTEAFF
v_gene: TRBV2; abundance: -; j_gene: TRBJ2-2; d_gene: TRBD1; CDR3nt: TGTGCCAGCTTTCTGGGACAGGCCCCCGGGGAGCTGTTTTTT; CDR3aa: CASFLGQAPGELFF
v_gene: TRBV11-2; abundance: -; j_gene: TRBJ1-5; d_gene: -; CDR3nt: TGTGCCAGCAGCCTCGTTAATAGCAATCAGCCCCAGCATTTT; CDR3aa: CASSLVNSNQPQHF
v_gene: TRBV19; abundance: -; j_gene: TRBJ2-5; d_gene: TRBD2; CDR3nt: TGTGCCAGTAGTATGGACTCAGCGGGGAAGACCCAGTACTTC; CDR3aa: CASSMDSAGKTQYF
v_gene: TRBV19; abundance: -; j_gene: TRBJ1-5; d_gene: TRBD1; CDR3nt: TGTGCCAGTAGTATCCCCCAGGGGCGACAGGGAACCAACCAGCCCCAGCATTTT; CDR3aa: CASSIPQGRQGTNQPQHF
v_gene: TRBV30; abundance: -; j_gene: TRBJ2-3; d_gene: TRBD1; CDR3nt: TGTGCCTGGGGGAGACAGGGGGTTTACGCAGATACGCAGTATTTT; CDR3aa: CAWGRQGVYADTQYF
v_gene: TRBV5-4; abundance: -; j_gene: TRBJ2-7; d_gene: TRBD1; CDR3nt: TGTGCCAGCAGCTCTCGGGACAGAGGCTACGAGCAGTACTTC; CDR3aa: CASSSRDRGYEQYF
v_gene: TRBV30; abundance: -; j_gene: TRBJ1-2; d_gene: -; CDR3nt: TGTGCCTGGTCGGGAGGGGTATTCTACGGCTACACCTTC; CDR3aa: CAWSGGVFYGYTF
v_gene: TRBV5-4; abundance: -; j_gene: TRBJ2-4; d_gene: TRBD1; CDR3nt: TGTGCCAGCAGCCCGACAGGGTTGACCAAAAACATTCAGTACTTC; CDR3aa: CASSPTGLTKNIQYF
v_gene: TRBV27; abundance: few; j_gene: TRBJ1-2; d_gene: -; CDR3nt: TGTGCCAGCAGTTCGAGGACTTACTATGGCTACACCTTC; CDR3aa: CASSSRTYYGYTF
v_gene: TRBV9; abundance: -; j_gene: TRBJ2-3; d_gene: TRBD2; CDR3nt: TGTGCCAGCAGCGTGGGGGGGGCAGATACGCAGTATTTT; CDR3aa: CASSVGGADTQYF
v_gene: TRBV10-3; abundance: -; j_gene: TRBJ2-3; d_gene: TRBD2; CDR3nt: TGTGCCATCGGCAGACTAGCGGGAGGTTTTGATACGCAGTATTTT; CDR3aa: CAIGRLAGGFDTQYF
v_gene: TRBV6-6; abundance: -; j_gene: TRBJ2-5; d_gene: -; CDR3nt: TGTGCCAGCAGCTCAACCGGCGGGGATGAAGAGACCCAGTACTTC; CDR3aa: CASSSTGGDEETQYF
v_gene: TRBV4-1; abundance: -; j_gene: TRBJ2-5; d_gene: -; CDR3nt: TGCGCCAGCAGCCCGGTAGCGGTGCCACAAGAGACCCAGTACTTC; CDR3aa: CASSPVAVPQETQYF
v_gene: TRBV27; abundance: -; j_gene: TRBJ2-7; d_gene: -; CDR3nt: TGTGCCAGCAGCCCACAGACAGACTCCTACGAGCAGTACTTC; CDR3aa: CASSPQTDSYEQYF
v_gene: TRBV14; abundance: -; j_gene: TRBJ2-1; d_gene: -; CDR3nt: TGTGCCAGCAGCCCAAGAATTGGAGGGGGGGGTTACAATGAGCAGTTCTTC; CDR3aa: CASSPRIGGGGYNEQFF
v_gene: TRBV2; abundance: -; j_gene: TRBJ1-5; d_gene: -; CDR3nt: TGTGCCAGCAGTGACACTTCGTCCTATAGCAATCAGCCCCAGCATTTT; CDR3aa: CASSDTSSYSNQPQHF
v_gene: TRBV28; abundance: -; j_gene: TRBJ2-7; d_gene: -; CDR3nt: TGTGCCAGCAGTTGGGGAGGCTCCTACGAGCAGTACTTC; CDR3aa: CASSWGGSYEQYF
v_gene: TRBV6-5; abundance: -; j_gene: TRBJ2-7; d_gene: TRBD2; CDR3nt: TGTGCCAGCAGCCTCCGTAGCGGGAGATCTTACGAGCAGTACTTC; CDR3aa: CASSLRSGRSYEQYF
v_gene: TRBV2; abundance: once; j_gene: TRBJ2-1; d_gene: -; CDR3nt: TGTGCCAGCAGTGATTATTGGCAGGGATCCTTTAATGAGCAGTTCTTC; CDR3aa: CASSDYWQGSFNEQFF
v_gene: TRBV18; abundance: -; j_gene: TRBJ2-7; d_gene: TRBD1; CDR3nt: TGTGCCAGCTCACCCCGGGACAGGGGGTACGAGCAGTACTTC; CDR3aa: CASSPRDRGYEQYF
v_gene: TRBV5-6; abundance: -; j_gene: TRBJ1-6; d_gene: TRBD1; CDR3nt: TGTGCCAGCAGCTTGGGGACAGGGGGCCCTAGCTCCTATAATTCACCCCTCCACTTT; CDR3aa: CASSLGTGGPSSYNSPLHF
v_gene: TRBV28; abundance: -; j_gene: TRBJ1-2; d_gene: -; CDR3nt: TGTGCCAGCAGTTCACCGGACACTGGCTACACCTTC; CDR3aa: CASSSPDTGYTF
v_gene: TRBV28; abundance: -; j_gene: TRBJ2-7; d_gene: -; CDR3nt: TGTGCCAGCAGTTTACGACAGACCTACGAGCAGTACTTC; CDR3aa: CASSLRQTYEQYF
v_gene: TRBV19; abundance: -; j_gene: TRBJ1-5; d_gene: -; CDR3nt: TGTGCCAGTAGTGTTACAGAATATAGCAATCAGCCCCAGCATTTT; CDR3aa: CASSVTEYSNQPQHF